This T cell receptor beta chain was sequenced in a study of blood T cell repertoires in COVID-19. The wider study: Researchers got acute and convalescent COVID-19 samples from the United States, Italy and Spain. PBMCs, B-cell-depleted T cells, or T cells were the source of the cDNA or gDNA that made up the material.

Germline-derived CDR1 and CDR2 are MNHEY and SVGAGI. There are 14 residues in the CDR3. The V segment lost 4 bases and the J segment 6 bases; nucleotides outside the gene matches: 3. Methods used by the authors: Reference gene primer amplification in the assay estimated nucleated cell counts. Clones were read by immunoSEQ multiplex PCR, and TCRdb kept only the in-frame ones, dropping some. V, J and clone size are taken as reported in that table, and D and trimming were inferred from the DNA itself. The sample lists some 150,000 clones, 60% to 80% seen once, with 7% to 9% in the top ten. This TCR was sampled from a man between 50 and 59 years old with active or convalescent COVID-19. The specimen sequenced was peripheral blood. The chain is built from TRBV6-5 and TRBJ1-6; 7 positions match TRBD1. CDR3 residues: CASSSRDSNSPLHF. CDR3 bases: TGTGCCAGCAGTTCCCGGGACAGTAATTCACCCCTCCACTTT.